Listed below are T cell receptor beta chains from one sample, sequenced in a study of radiotherapy plus CTLA-4 blockade in lung cancer. Assay: immunoSEQ multiplex PCR; the TCRdb copy retains only in-frame clones and omits some. The repertoire holds around 55,000 clones, with approximately 84% as singletons. Sequenced material: peripheral blood, taken from a patient treated with radiotherapy plus ipilimumab. These receptors all come from a human donor with non-small cell lung cancer whose response to radiotherapy plus ipilimumab could not be evaluated. CDR3s include the opening cysteine and the closing phenylalanine or tryptophan. Each record gives: D gene, J gene, V gene, CDR3 protein. The D gene is left open where the match is weak.

D: -
J: TRBJ1-6
V: TRBV13
CDR3: CASSPGGGRPFSPLHF

D: TRBD2
J: TRBJ2-1
V: TRBV7-2
CDR3: CASSSFPSGSRSSYNEQFF

D: TRBD2
J: TRBJ2-1
V: TRBV7-9
CDR3: CASSLVGLAGISSYNEQFF

D: TRBD1
J: TRBJ1-1
V: TRBV5-4
CDR3: CASSLKQGAGEAFF

D: -
J: TRBJ2-5
V: TRBV7-9
CDR3: CASSMGRFAQETQYF

D: -
J: TRBJ1-1
V: TRBV28
CDR3: CASSLLAGGDGVNTEAFF

D: -
J: TRBJ2-7
V: TRBV6-1
CDR3: CASSEAGQGYEQYF

D: TRBD2
J: TRBJ2-3
V: TRBV4-1
CDR3: CASSQVGAGSTDTQYF

D: TRBD2
J: TRBJ2-7
V: TRBV6-6
CDR3: CASLPVVIAGVDEQYF

D: -
J: TRBJ2-7
V: TRBV4-1
CDR3: CASNPKAGVYEQYF

D: -
J: TRBJ2-2
V: TRBV9
CDR3: CASSARGYTDTNTGELFF

D: TRBD1
J: TRBJ2-2
V: TRBV7-9
CDR3: CASSPGQGAVTGELFF

D: TRBD1
J: TRBJ2-5
V: TRBV19
CDR3: CASSPRQGARETQYF

D: -
J: TRBJ1-4
V: TRBV5-4
CDR3: CASSLAGAANEKLFF

D: TRBD2
J: TRBJ2-7
V: TRBV7-2
CDR3: CASSLLAGPLEQYF

D: -
J: TRBJ2-1
V: TRBV2
CDR3: CASQSGSYNEQFF

D: TRBD2
J: TRBJ2-3
V: TRBV2
CDR3: CASKELAGGRTDTQYF

D: -
J: TRBJ2-3
V: TRBV7-9
CDR3: CASSFQGMSDTQYF

D: -
J: TRBJ1-2
V: TRBV6-6
CDR3: CASLLDTNNYGYTF

D: TRBD2
J: TRBJ2-1
V: TRBV5-4
CDR3: CASSFGRDTYNEQFF

D: -
J: TRBJ2-3
V: TRBV7-8
CDR3: CASSLERRRVTDTQYF

D: -
J: TRBJ2-3
V: TRBV9
CDR3: CASKRVSTDTQYF

D: TRBD2
J: TRBJ2-4
V: TRBV5-4
CDR3: CASSLGGLGAKNIQYF

D: -
J: TRBJ2-7
V: TRBV18
CDR3: CASRPGAPIDEQYF

D: TRBD1
J: TRBJ2-2
V: TRBV19
CDR3: CASETGAFGELFF

D: -
J: TRBJ1-2
V: TRBV6-5
CDR3: CASSLQRGNYGYTF

D: TRBD1
J: TRBJ2-7
V: TRBV19
CDR3: CASSIATTGGHEQYF

D: TRBD1
J: TRBJ1-2
V: TRBV2
CDR3: CASTPGRTGGGGYTF

D: -
J: TRBJ1-1
V: TRBV28
CDR3: CASKRGPGGNTEAFF

D: TRBD1
J: TRBJ1-1
V: TRBV19
CDR3: CASTAQGAVNTEAFF

D: TRBD1
J: TRBJ2-7
V: TRBV29-1
CDR3: CSFSRTGADEQYF

D: TRBD1
J: TRBJ2-1
V: TRBV6-1
CDR3: CASSGDRGSYNEQFF

D: TRBD1
J: TRBJ2-5
V: TRBV23-1
CDR3: CASPSPGTGTETQYF

D: -
J: TRBJ2-7
V: TRBV10-2
CDR3: CASSDGAGRVLSYEQYF

D: TRBD1
J: TRBJ1-6
V: TRBV18
CDR3: CASSPSTGEYSPLHF

D: -
J: TRBJ2-3
V: TRBV10-2
CDR3: CASKEFSRAEGGDTQYF

D: -
J: TRBJ2-3
V: TRBV28
CDR3: CASSFLRLEQYF

D: -
J: TRBJ2-7
V: TRBV18
CDR3: CASSPEQGGVYEQYF

D: -
J: TRBJ2-7
V: TRBV7-9
CDR3: CASSLLTGGTGEQYF

D: -
J: TRBJ2-1
V: TRBV9
CDR3: CASSVETSSYNEQFF

D: -
J: TRBJ1-1
V: TRBV7-9
CDR3: CASSLEGTLNTEAFF

D: TRBD2
J: TRBJ2-1
V: TRBV5-4
CDR3: CASSLGGGTYNEQFF

D: -
J: TRBJ2-1
V: TRBV9
CDR3: CASSLLPSTSSYNEQFF

D: -
J: TRBJ1-2
V: TRBV30
CDR3: CAWSLTGLGYTF

D: TRBD1
J: TRBJ2-7
V: TRBV7-9
CDR3: CASSLTGGGSEQYF

D: -
J: TRBJ1-2
V: TRBV6-6
CDR3: CASSYQTGSNYGYTF

D: -
J: TRBJ1-1
V: TRBV15
CDR3: CATSRDYVAEAFF

D: TRBD1
J: TRBJ2-7
V: TRBV6-5
CDR3: CASSLSGGEQYF

D: -
J: TRBJ1-4
V: TRBV19
CDR3: CASSIILGGGVSEKLFF

D: -
J: -
V: TRBV27
CDR3: CASTATGSHYEQYF

D: TRBD2
J: TRBJ2-2
V: TRBV13
CDR3: CASSSQTSVGTGELFF

D: -
J: -
V: TRBV7-6
CDR3: CASSQQGPYEQYF

D: -
J: TRBJ1-6
V: TRBV5-1
CDR3: CASSSPGNSPLHF

D: TRBD1
J: TRBJ2-1
V: TRBV28
CDR3: CASSSGQGDEQFF

D: -
J: TRBJ1-2
V: TRBV28
CDR3: CASIPPTGEGYTF